This entry describes one T cell receptor (beta chain). Its antigen is as yet unknown. Preparation of TCR beta libraries was done by quantitative 5'-RACE with molecular barcodes. TCRdb used MiXCR to reprocess the 5' RACE reads, holding one entry per CDR3 protein. The data show a few hundred thousand distinct CDR3 sequences, about 13% seen once. The sample originates from a study of CD8 T cells in ankylosing spondylitis. General observations from the study: Matched ankylosing spondylitis synovial fluid reportedly contained a significantly enriched population of disease-linked clones. Disease-associated clones were CD8+ and fairly uncommon in peripheral blood. What appeared characteristic of ankylosing spondylitis blood was a TCR beta motif of under 10 highly homologous variants. A number of the motif variants had already been described in reactive arthritis synovial fluid and blood.

The CDR3 runs 13 residues. Trimming stripped 8 bases from V and 2 bases from J, with 11 bases between. The germline V gene encodes CDR1 LGHDT and CDR2 YNNKEL (reference sequence). Sequencing was carried out using blood, either unsorted or a sorted T cell fraction (not recorded which). The chain has TRBV3-1 and TRBJ2-3, with a possible D match to TRBD1 (5 bases). The origin of this receptor is a male donor with ankylosing spondylitis. CDR3 residues: CASAQAFTDTQYF. CDR3 nucleotide sequence: TGTGCCAGCGCACAGGCCTTCACAGATACGCAGTATTTT.